The following is a T cell receptor beta chain sequence with its context. Clones were read by immunoSEQ multiplex PCR, and TCRdb kept only the in-frame ones, dropping some. The data hold fewer than 30,000 clones, with over 80% observed a single time. The CDR3 is 14 amino acids. Trimming removed 4 bases from V and 6 bases from J; junction bases left unmatched: 3. Germline loops: CDR1 MNHNY, CDR2 SVGAGI (reference sequence). This sample was included in a study of monozygotic twins with cystic fibrosis. This clonotype was obtained from a girl aged 2-10 years with cystic fibrosis. Sequenced input: blood. The V and J genes are TRBV6-6 and TRBJ1-5; 10 bases map to TRBD1. CDR3 nucleotides: TGTGCCAGCAGTTCTGACAGGGGGCGTCAGCCCCAGCATTTT. It translates to CASSSDRGRQPQHF.